This T cell receptor (beta chain) emerged from a study of blood T cell repertoires in COVID-19. Study in general: PBMCs, B-cell-depleted T cells, or T cells provided the cDNA or gDNA that made up the material.

The CDR3 totals 15 residues. The protocol was immunoSEQ multiplex PCR, while the TCRdb copy is restricted to in-frame clones and leaves out a portion. This table has 99,000 or so clones, about nine tenths appearing once. The chain employs TRBV1 and TRBJ1-2; TRBD1, the table's D call, was not compared with the DNA. TRBV1 is a listed pseudogene. The sequencing input was peripheral blood. This sequence originates from a man aged 45-65 years with acute or convalescent COVID-19. The CDR3 here is CTSSQEVDRVYGYTF. The CDR3 region has the DNA TGCACCAGCAGCCAAGAGGTGGACAGGGTATATGGCTACACCTTC.